Listed below are T cell receptor beta chains from one sample, sequenced in a study of blood T cell repertoires in COVID-19. Some clones are missing from TCRdb's copy, which holds only in-frame ones; the method was immunoSEQ multiplex PCR. The data contain around 180,000 clones, 88% of them singletons. Sample: peripheral blood. These receptors came from a human donor in a cohort sampled during active COVID-19. Both conserved end residues are part of each CDR3. A D gene is named only where the DNA matches it firmly. Not every row has a clone size; where given, it reads once, few, many or a size class.

D	V	size	J	CDR3	DNA
.	TRBV4-3	.	TRBJ2-7	CASSQVTPSSEYAYEQYF	TGCGCCAGCAGCCAAGTCACCCCATCTAGCGAATACGCCTACGAGCAGTACTTC
.	TRBV9	.	TRBJ2-1	CASSAVGQSYNEQFF	TGTGCCAGCAGCGCCGTCGGACAGTCTTACAATGAGCAGTTCTTC
TRBD2	TRBV6-2/TRBV6-3	.	TRBJ2-7	CASSPLGLAGTYEQYF	TGTGCCAGCAGTCCCCTGGGGCTAGCGGGTACCTACGAGCAGTACTTC
TRBD1	TRBV4-3	.	TRBJ1-2	CASSQEEGRTGGGYTF	TGCGCCAGCAGCCAGGAGGAGGGCAGGACAGGAGGTGGCTACACCTTC
TRBD1	TRBV6-6	.	TRBJ2-7	CASSYSTGALIAEQYF	TGTGCCAGCAGTTACTCGACAGGGGCCCTAATCGCCGAGCAGTACTTC
.	TRBV24-1	.	TRBJ2-2	CATSEPGQNTGELFF	TGTGCCACCAGTGAGCCGGGACAGAACACCGGGGAGCTGTTTTTT
TRBD1	TRBV30	.	TRBJ2-1	CATSGQGDNEQFF	TGTGCCACCTCGGGACAGGGGGACAATGAGCAGTTCTTC
.	TRBV5-1	.	TRBJ2-5	CASSSRRAGQETQYF	TGCGCCAGCAGCTCCCGGAGGGCCGGCCAAGAGACCCAGTACTTC
TRBD1	TRBV10-3	.	TRBJ2-5	CATGGQGKMETQYF	TGTGCCACGGGGGGACAGGGGAAGATGGAGACCCAGTACTTC
.	TRBV25-1	.	TRBJ2-7	CASSENQGSRQYF	TGTGCCAGCAGTGAAAACCAGGGGAGCAGGCAGTACTTC
TRBD1	TRBV29-1	.	TRBJ2-3	CSVPGTGTTDTQYF	TGCAGCGTCCCCGGGACAGGGACCACAGATACGCAGTATTTT
.	TRBV6-2/TRBV6-3	.	TRBJ2-4	CASGWYRGSWNIQYF	TGTGCCAGCGGTTGGTACCGGGGGTCCTGGAACATTCAGTACTTC
TRBD2	TRBV28	few	TRBJ2-5	CASSLSGRAQETQYF	TGTGCCAGCAGCCTTAGCGGGAGGGCTCAAGAGACCCAGTACTTC
.	TRBV5-1	.	TRBJ2-5	CASSLVRGLGETQYF	TGCGCCAGCAGCTTGGTCAGAGGGCTCGGAGAGACCCAGTACTTC
.	TRBV6-2/TRBV6-3	.	TRBJ2-7	CASSYSSGAYEQYF	TGTGCCAGCAGTTACTCGTCAGGGGCCTACGAGCAGTACTTC
.	TRBV5-1	.	TRBJ1-1	CASSFRSRGGTEAFF	TGCGCCAGCAGCTTTCGTTCGCGGGGGGGCACTGAAGCTTTCTTT
.	TRBV25-1	.	TRBJ1-6	CASSESNAGNNSPLHF	TGTGCCAGCAGTGAATCTAATGCAGGGAATAATTCACCCCTCCACTTT
TRBD1	TRBV5-1	.	TRBJ2-2	CASSSDREITGELFF	TGCGCCAGCAGCTCCGACAGGGAGATCACCGGGGAGCTGTTTTTT
TRBD2	TRBV15	.	TRBJ2-7	CATSRSGLAGVEQYF	TGTGCCACCAGCAGATCCGGACTAGCGGGAGTCGAGCAGTACTTC
TRBD2	TRBV28	once	TRBJ2-7	CASSQLSGSFLYEQYF	TGTGCCAGCAGTCAACTGAGCGGGAGTTTCTTGTACGAGCAGTACTTC
TRBD2	TRBV15	once	TRBJ2-3	CATSRDRSSGTFTDTQYF	TGTGCCACCAGCAGAGATCGGTCTAGCGGGACTTTCACAGATACGCAGTATTTT
TRBD2	TRBV9	.	TRBJ2-3	CASSVVGLATDTQYF	TGTGCCAGCAGCGTAGTGGGACTAGCGACAGATACGCAGTATTTT
.	TRBV19	.	TRBJ1-5	CASRGGIRQPQHF	TGTGCCAGTAGGGGGGGGATTCGACAGCCCCAGCATTTT
TRBD2	TRBV7-2	.	TRBJ2-1	CASSLPGTSEHSYNEQFF	TGTGCCAGCAGCTTACCTGGGACTAGCGAACATTCCTACAATGAGCAGTTCTTC
.	TRBV7-9	.	TRBJ2-3	CASTQSRAESTDTQYF	TGTGCCAGCACCCAAAGCAGGGCAGAGAGCACAGATACGCAGTATTTT
TRBD2	TRBV5-6	.	TRBJ2-2	CASSPGLAGGSVGELFF	TGTGCCAGCAGCCCGGGACTAGCGGGGGGAAGTGTCGGGGAGCTGTTTTTT
.	TRBV5-5	few	TRBJ1-5	CASSFGVQPQHF	TGTGCCAGCAGCTTTGGAGTTCAGCCCCAGCATTTT
.	TRBV6-5	.	TRBJ2-3	CASSNSGVGGDTQYF	TGTGCCAGCAGCAACTCAGGGGTGGGTGGAGATACGCAGTATTTT
TRBD2	TRBV13	.	TRBJ2-5	CASSGHASGRSIETQYF	TGTGCCAGCAGCGGCCATGCTAGCGGGAGATCGATAGAGACCCAGTACTTC
TRBD1	TRBV20-1	once	TRBJ2-3	CSASDRGRRTDTQYF	TGCAGTGCTAGTGACAGGGGGCGCCGCACAGATACGCAGTATTTT
.	TRBV29-1	.	TRBJ2-7	CSVLQVYEQYF	TGCAGCGTTCTACAGGTCTACGAGCAGTACTTC
TRBD2	TRBV27	.	TRBJ2-1	CASSSLPGTSGNYNEQFF	TGTGCCAGCAGTTCTCTACCCGGGACTAGCGGGAACTACAATGAGCAGTTCTTC
.	TRBV6-2/TRBV6-3	.	TRBJ1-1	CASSTGMNTEAFF	TGTGCCAGCAGTACGGGGATGAACACTGAAGCTTTCTTT
.	TRBV19	.	TRBJ2-7	CASSILAGNSFEQYF	TGTGCCAGTAGTATACTGGCGGGAAACTCTTTCGAGCAGTACTTC
.	TRBV10-3	.	TRBJ1-2	CAISGQLSLANYGYTF	TGTGCCATCAGTGGACAGTTATCTCTAGCTAACTATGGCTACACCTTC
.	TRBV28	.	TRBJ1-5	CASSLVAGNRPQHF	TGTGCCAGCAGTTTAGTGGCGGGGAATCGTCCCCAGCATTTT
.	TRBV5-1	few	TRBJ1-6	CASVQGAYNSPLHF	TGCGCCAGCGTGCAGGGTGCTTATAATTCACCCCTCCACTTT
.	TRBV7-2	few	TRBJ1-6	CASSPRVPNSPLHF	TGTGCCAGCAGCCCACGGGTCCCGAATTCACCCCTCCACTTT
TRBD1	TRBV7-2	.	TRBJ1-1	CASSQTGTGTEAFF	TGTGCCAGCAGTCAAACCGGGACAGGGACTGAAGCTTTCTTT
TRBD1	TRBV3-1/TRBV3-2	.	TRBJ2-1	CASSQETGPYNEQFF	TGTGCCAGCAGCCAAGAGACAGGGCCGTACAATGAGCAGTTCTTC
TRBD1	TRBV4-1	.	TRBJ1-2	CASSQVGQANYGYTF	TGCGCCAGCAGCCAGGTCGGACAGGCTAACTATGGCTACACCTTC
.	TRBV11-2	.	TRBJ1-1	CASSLSGGEGHTEAFF	TGTGCCAGCAGCTTATCAGGAGGGGAGGGACACACTGAAGCTTTCTTT
.	TRBV6-2/TRBV6-3	once	TRBJ1-1	CASSWGGGNTEAFF	TGTGCCAGCAGTTGGGGAGGGGGGAACACTGAAGCTTTCTTT
.	TRBV10-2	few	TRBJ1-1	CASIRTEAFF	TGCGCCAGCATCCGCACTGAAGCTTTCTTT
TRBD1	TRBV19	.	TRBJ2-1	CASSPRTGIGRGTYNEQFF	TGTGCCAGTAGTCCGAGGACAGGGATAGGGCGGGGTACCTACAATGAGCAGTTCTTC